The clone carrying this T cell receptor beta chain was recorded at least ten times. Its target is unknown. Overall study results and limits: Tumor-infiltrating Treg TCR alpha and beta sequences overlapped most with tumor naive CD4+ T cells, then blood naive. Tumor memory CD4+ T cell TCR gene usage clustered with blood and lymph node memory CD4+ cells and lymph node naive CD4+ cells.

Full-length variable regions came from constant-region reverse primers plus semi-nested Nested Universal Primer A PCR. TCRdb analysed the 5' RACE reads with MiXCR anew, one entry per CDR3 protein. Of 35,000 to 50,000 distinct CDR3 sequences listed, 22% were seen once; the top ten hold around 4%. The CDR3 has 14 amino acids. With 6 bases removed from V and 2 bases from J, the gap between germline ends came to 14 bases. The germline gives CDR1 DFQATT, CDR2 SNEGSKA (reference sequence). Tregs were sorted as CD4+CD25+CD127-/low cells. The material sequenced was Tregs sorted from blood. This chain uses TRBV20-1 with TRBJ2-1, with a tentative D call TRBD2 (5 bases). The TCR comes from a female donor with breast cancer. CDR3 residues: CSARKAGPYNEQFF. CDR3 nucleotide sequence: TGCAGTGCCCGGAAGGCGGGTCCCTACAATGAGCAGTTCTTC.